This is a list of T cell receptor beta chains from one sample in a study of shared clonotypes between healthy human individuals. TCRdb keeps only in-frame clones here, not all; method: immunoSEQ multiplex PCR. The top ten clones hold around 0.33% of a sample with 1.4 million or so clones, 98% of them seen once. The sequenced material came from naive CD4+ T cells sorted from blood. The receptors here all came from a man between 25 and 39 years old in good health. CDR3s include the opening cysteine and the closing phenylalanine or tryptophan. A D gene is named only where the DNA matches it firmly. Clone size is not always given. Where it is, it says once, few, many or a class for expanded clones.

v_gene	abundance	d_gene	j_gene	CDR3nt	CDR3aa
TRBV28	.	TRBD2	TRBJ2-3	TGTGCCAGCAGTTCAACTAGCGGCCACCGGGGCGATACGCAGTATTTT	CASSSTSGHRGDTQYF
TRBV18	.	TRBD1	TRBJ1-1	TGTGCCAGCTCACCTCGTCAGGGACAGGGGGACACTGAAGCTTTCTTT	CASSPRQGQGDTEAFF
TRBV5-8	.	.	TRBJ1-5	TGTGCCAGCAGCTTTCGGGGGAGTCAGCCCCAGCATTTT	CASSFRGSQPQHF
TRBV9	.	TRBD1	TRBJ2-6	TGTGCCAGCAGCGTAGGGCAGGGGGCGTCTGGGGCCAACGTCCTGACTTTC	CASSVGQGASGANVLTF
TRBV5-1	.	.	TRBJ2-4	TGCGCCAGCAGCTACGCCCCCAACCTAGAACAATCCAAAAACATTCAGTACTTC	CASSYAPNLEQSKNIQYF
TRBV7-8	.	.	TRBJ2-1	TGTGCCAGCAGCCCAGGGTACACAGACCCCTACAATGAGCAGTTCTTC	CASSPGYTDPYNEQFF
TRBV10-3	.	TRBD2	TRBJ2-1	TGTGCCATCACGGCGGGAGGGGCCTACAATGAGCAGTTCTTC	CAITAGGAYNEQFF
TRBV5-4	.	.	TRBJ1-1	TGTGCCAGCAGCGGGGTGGGGAACACTGAAGCTTTCTTT	CASSGVGNTEAFF
TRBV2	.	.	TRBJ2-6	TGTGCCAGCAGAGGGGGTATCGGGGGCTCTGGGGCCAACGTCCTGACTTTC	CASRGGIGGSGANVLTF
TRBV7-9	once	.	TRBJ2-5	TGTGCCAGCAGCGTGATGGGACGGCAAGAGACCCAGTACTTC	CASSVMGRQETQYF
TRBV5-1	.	.	TRBJ2-1	TGCGCCAGCAGCTTGGGGTCACAGGGAGGAGGTGAGCAGTTCTTC	CASSLGSQGGGEQFF
TRBV7-9	.	TRBD2	TRBJ2-1	TGTGCCAGCAGCTTAGATGCGGTAGCGGGAGTCGAGCAGTTCTTC	CASSLDAVAGVEQFF
TRBV6-5	.	.	TRBJ2-2	TGTGCCAGCAGGGAACCGCTAGCTACCGGGGAGCTGTTTTTT	CASREPLATGELFF
TRBV6-1	.	.	TRBJ2-7	TGTGCCAGCCGATTAGCCTATGCCTCCTACGAGCAGTACTTC	CASRLAYASYEQYF
TRBV15	.	.	TRBJ2-7	TGTGCCACCAGCCCGAACTCCTACGAGCAGTACTTC	CATSPNSYEQYF
TRBV5-4	.	TRBD2	TRBJ2-5	TGTGCCAGCAGCGGGCGGGCTAGCGGGAGCCATGAGACCCAGTACTTC	CASSGRASGSHETQYF
TRBV2	.	.	TRBJ1-2	TGTGCCAGCACTAGGTATGGCTACACCTTC	CASTRYGYTF
TRBV6-6	.	.	TRBJ2-4	TGTGCCAGCAGCCGACCGAGGGGAGTAGCCAAAAACATTCAGTACTTC	CASSRPRGVAKNIQYF
TRBV5-1	.	.	TRBJ1-5	TGCGCCAGCAGCTTGGTCCCGAGTCAGCCCCAGCATTTT	CASSLVPSQPQHF
TRBV10-3	.	TRBD1	TRBJ1-2	TGTGCCATCAGGAAGGGACAGACCAACATTTTTTATGGCTACACCTTC	CAIRKGQTNIFYGYTF
TRBV18	.	TRBD2	TRBJ2-1	TGTGCCAGCTCACCACCCGGGATAGCGGGAGGGTCTGAGCAGTTCTTC	CASSPPGIAGGSEQFF
TRBV15	.	TRBD2	TRBJ2-3	TGTGCCACCAGCAGAGTTGGGACTAGATCAGATACGCAGTATTTT	CATSRVGTRSDTQYF
TRBV5-1	.	TRBD1	TRBJ2-5	TGCGCCAGCAGCTCGGACAGGGCCACCCAGTACTTC	CASSSDRATQYF
TRBV10-2	.	.	TRBJ1-1	TGCGCCAGCATCCCGACGGGAGACACTGAAGCTTTCTTT	CASIPTGDTEAFF
TRBV7-3	.	TRBD1	TRBJ2-1	TGTGCCAGCAGCTTAGCCGACAGGGGAGAACAGTTCTTC	CASSLADRGEQFF
TRBV19	once	.	TRBJ2-6	TGTGCCAGTAGTACCGAGGGATCCGGGGCCAACGTCCTGACTTTC	CASSTEGSGANVLTF
TRBV27	once	.	TRBJ1-1	TGTGCCAGCAGTTTGGGCTCTGCAGTAAACACTGAAGCTTTCTTT	CASSLGSAVNTEAFF
TRBV9	.	TRBD2	TRBJ2-3	TGTGCCAGCAGCGGCTCTAGCGGGCCGACAGATACGCAGTATTTT	CASSGSSGPTDTQYF
TRBV5-1	.	.	TRBJ2-1	TGCGCCAGCACGTCTCCAGGGGTCAATGAGCAGTTCTTC	CASTSPGVNEQFF